This T cell receptor beta chain was obtained from a study of patients and donors after allogeneic stem cell transplantation. In germline, CDR1 is MNHNS, CDR2 SASEGT. This CDR3 comprises 13 residues. The V gene lost 5 bases and the J gene lost 5 bases, with 12 bases spanning the gap. TCRdb processed the RT-PCR reads anew with MiXCR; each CDR3 protein has one entry. The sample consists of 410,000 or so distinct CDR3 sequences, 15% to 20% of them appearing once. This TCR was recovered from a human donor who was either an allogeneic HSCT recipient or a stem cell or donor lymphocyte infusion donor (not recorded which). It is not recorded whose cells these are; they may come from a transplant donor. The sequenced sample was blood, either unsorted or a sorted T cell fraction (not recorded which). This sequence joins TRBV6-1 and TRBJ1-1, with D possibly being TRBD1 (5 bases). CDR3 residues: CASSTGGKTEAFF. CDR3 nucleotides: TGTGCCAGCAGTACCGGGGGGAAAACTGAAGCTTTCTTT.